This T cell receptor (beta chain) was profiled in a study of vaccination and CD4 T cells after COVID-19. This clonotype occurred once. The antigen is not known. Noted treatment: approximately 11-day PBMC culture with coronavirus spike peptide pools or control peptides (ViraFEST assay). ViraFEST used peptide pools to expand antigen-specific T cells, then sequenced TCRs. The CDR3 length is 14 residues. The junction had 1 base not matched to a gene; V was cut back by 1 base and J by 4 bases. CDR1 is MNHEY, CDR2 SMNVEV, per germline (reference sequence). Sequencing of cultured CD4+ T cell DNA used the Oncomine TCR Beta short-read assay. TCRdb ran MiXCR on the PCR reads and lists one entry per CDR3 protein. Of about 21,000 distinct CDR3 sequences in the sample, around half were seen once.

V gene TRBV27 combines with J gene TRBJ2-1, with TRBD2 matching 7 bases. Sequencing was done on a sample of CD4+ T cells from blood, cultured in vitro. The TCR comes from a human donor who had recovered from COVID-19. For the CDR3, the DNA is TGTGCCAGCAGTTTATGGGGGGGTTACAATGAGCAGTTCTTC. Residues: CASSLWGGYNEQFF.